This TCR beta chain was documented in a study of shared clonotypes between healthy human individuals. Some clones are missing from TCRdb's copy, which holds only in-frame ones; the method was immunoSEQ multiplex PCR. The sample lists about 2.4 million clones, 80% to 95% occurring once. Participating donors were healthy, HIV-negative adults free of recent acute infections or vaccinations. Germline CDR1 and CDR2: MDHEN and SYDVKM. There are 15 residues in the CDR3. Losses at the gene ends were 6 bases for V and 4 bases for J; bases not matched to a gene: 12. The source material was naive CD4+ T cells from PBMCs. Stated subset: CD45RA+ positively selected. The chain has TRBV28 and TRBJ2-7; 7 bases agree with TRBD2. This sequence originates from a young man in good health. Some clones in this sample may be carry-over from other donors' samples. The CDR3, as DNA: TGTGCCAGCAGCCCCATTGGCGGGAGAAGTTACGAGCAGTACTTC. Protein: CASSPIGGRSYEQYF.